These 24 T cell receptor beta chains came from one sample sequenced in a study of T cell responses to AZD1222 COVID-19 vaccine. Assay used: immunoSEQ multiplex PCR; TCRdb lists only in-frame clones, some missing. In the table there are 75,000 to 85,000 clones, 87% of which are singletons. The input for sequencing was peripheral blood, taken 28 days after the second AZD1222 dose. These TCRs come from an adult who received the AZD1222 COVID-19 vaccine.

The chain combines TRBV5-1 with TRBJ2-7, with D maybe TRBD1 (5 bases). The V gene's germline CDR1 is SGHRS and CDR2 YFSETQ. The germline V and J ends were trimmed by 5 bases and 0 bases, with 9 bases remaining between them. The CDR3 is 13 amino acids. CDR3 sequence reads: CASRNQGSYEQYF. The CDR3 nucleotides are TGCGCCAGCAGGAATCAGGGCTCCTACGAGCAGTACTTC.

This clone was detected once. This rearrangement joins TRBV6-5 to TRBJ2-1; tentatively, D is TRBD1 (5 bases). Germline V lookup: CDR1 MNHEY, CDR2 SVGAGI. This CDR3 contains 12 residues. The V gene lost 6 bases and the J gene lost 7 bases, with 10 bases spanning the gap. The CDR3 nucleotides read TGTGCCAGCAGCGCGGCAGGGAATGAGCAGTTCTTC. Its protein is CASSAAGNEQFF.

The chain couples TRBV12-3 or TRBV12-4 to TRBJ1-1; 7 positions match TRBD1. This CDR3 comprises 13 residues. V gave up 6 bases and J gave up 7 bases; unmatched junction bases: 8. The CDR3 nucleotides are TGTGCCAGCAGCACAGGGGATTGGGGTGAAGCTTTCTTT. Protein sequence: CASSTGDWGEAFF.

The J gene is TRBJ1-5, the V gene TRBV6-5; D gene ambiguous. Germline-derived CDR1 and CDR2 are MNHEY and SVGAGI. Trimming stripped 2 bases from V and 7 bases from J, with 12 bases between. This CDR3 spans 14 amino acids. The CDR3 bases are TGTGCCAGCAGTTACGGGAGATTAACGCAGCCCCAGCATTTT. Translating gives CASSYGRLTQPQHF.

V gene TRBV6-5 combines with J gene TRBJ1-2; 7 bases agree with TRBD1. Germline CDR1 MNHEY, CDR2 SVGAGI. The CDR3 sequence is 15 residues long. V lost 10 bases, J lost 7 bases, and 18 bases stayed unmatched. The CDR3 DNA reads TGTGCCATTACTACGGGGACAGCCAGGTCGTCTGGCTACACCTTC. Its translation: CAITTGTARSSGYTF.

Only one count was recorded for this clone. The chain links TRBV6-5 to TRBJ2-7; D is unclear. V was clipped by 2 bases and J by 6 bases, with 11 bases between them. Germline CDR1 reads MNHEY; CDR2 reads SVGAGI. The CDR3 is made up of 13 amino acids. CDR3 nucleotides: TGTGCCAGCAGTTACGTTAAGAATTCCGAGCAGTACTTC. Its translation is CASSYVKNSEQYF.

The J gene is TRBJ1-2, the V gene TRBV30, with D perhaps matching TRBD1 (6 bases). CDR1 is GTSNPN and CDR2 is SVGIG in the germline V gene (reference sequence). This CDR3 contains 14 residues. V was cut by 3 bases and J by 4 bases, with 15 bases left in between. Written as DNA, the CDR3 is TGTGCCTGGAGGGCCTGGGGGCTTGGCTATGGCTACACCTTC. Translation gives CAWRAWGLGYGYTF.

The gene calls are TRBV7-6 and TRBJ1-1, with a tentative D call TRBD1 (5 bases). V lost 5 bases and J 3 bases, leaving 13 bases between the germline ends. The V gene's germline CDR1 is SGHVS and CDR2 FNYEAQ. The CDR3 totals 14 residues. The CDR3 sequence is CASSPAPRDTEAFF. The CDR3 coding sequence is TGTGCCAGCAGCCCCGCCCCCAGGGACACTGAAGCTTTCTTT.

The chain couples TRBV6-5 to TRBJ1-1; 7 nucleotides match TRBD1. J was trimmed by 4 bases and V by 7 bases; bases with no gene match: 9. CDR3 length: 14 amino acids. Germline V gene sequence: CDR1 MNHEY, CDR2 SVGAGI. This CDR3 reads CASTIDRDGTEAFF. The CDR3 DNA follows: TGTGCCAGCACTATAGACAGGGACGGCACTGAAGCTTTCTTT.

The rearrangement uses TRBV19 and TRBJ1-5; 7 nucleotides agree with TRBD1. In germline, CDR1 is LNHDA, CDR2 SQIVND (reference sequence). CDR3 length: 15 amino acids. The junction had 7 bases not matched to a gene; V was cut back by 3 bases and J by 5 bases. The DNA of the CDR3 is TGTGCCAGTAGTATTCGCGGCAGGGGGGATCAGCCCCAGCATTTT. It is translated as CASSIRGRGDQPQHF.

Only a few counts were recorded for this clone. This sequence joins TRBV4-1 and TRBJ2-7; possibly TRBD2 for D (6 bases). V dropped 1 base and J dropped 6 bases, with 16 bases sitting between them. CDR3 length: 15 residues. Germline loops: CDR1 MGHRA, CDR2 YSYEKL. CDR3: CASSQVDGGGSEQYF. The CDR3 DNA reads TGCGCCAGCAGCCAAGTGGACGGGGGTGGGAGCGAGCAGTACTTC.

This sequence joins TRBV6-1 and TRBJ1-2, with D hard to call. CDR3 length: 14 amino acids. V lost 1 base and J 2 bases, leaving 8 bases between the germline ends. Germline CDR1 is MNHNS and CDR2 is SASEGT. DNA of the CDR3: TGTGCCAGCAGTGAAGGGGTCGGAAACTATGGCTACACCTTC. It is translated as CASSEGVGNYGYTF.

The chain employs TRBV28 and TRBJ1-4; no clear D. CDR3 size: 13 residues. Trimming took 2 bases from V and 8 from J, leaving 9 bases between them. The V gene's germline CDR1 is MDHEN and CDR2 SYDVKM. CDR3 sequence reads: CASSLLYEEKLFF. The CDR3 coding sequence is TGTGCCAGCAGTTTACTCTACGAGGAAAAACTGTTTTTT.

V and J are TRBV3-1 (or the pseudogene TRBV3-2) and TRBJ1-6; no clear D. Between the trimmed V and J ends, which lost 4 bases and 5 bases, there was a span of 9 bases. The CDR3 has 14 residues. Germline V gene sequence: CDR1 LGHDT, CDR2 YNNKEL (reference sequence). The CDR3 DNA is TGTGCCAGCAGCCGGACGGGCAATAATTCACCCCTCCACTTT. Its protein product is CASSRTGNNSPLHF.

This clone was detected once. The rearrangement links TRBV6-2 or TRBV6-3 to TRBJ2-7, with 8 bases matching TRBD2. J gave up 3 bases and V 0 bases, and 10 bases lay outside the gene matches. Germline lookup yields CDR1 MNHEY and CDR2 SVGEGT. CDR3 size: 17 residues. The CDR3 is CASSYSGREGPNYEQYF. The CDR3 DNA reads TGTGCCAGCAGTTACTCTGGTCGGGAGGGTCCCAACTACGAGCAGTACTTC.

The genes are TRBV5-6 and TRBJ2-1; D tentatively fits TRBD1 or TRBD2 (5 bases each). Between the trimmed V and J ends, which lost 5 bases and 6 bases, there was a span of 15 bases. The CDR3 is 14 amino acids. Germline assignment: CDR1 SGHDT and CDR2 YYEEEE. The CDR3 nucleotides read TGTGCCAGCAGGATAGAGGGGTTTAGCAATGAGCAGTTCTTC. This translates into CASRIEGFSNEQFF.

The chain has TRBV7-3 and TRBJ2-7; TRBD1 matches 8 bases. CDR3 length equals 15 residues. Germline CDR1 and CDR2: SGHTA and FQGTGA. V lost 2 bases, J lost 5 bases, and 8 bases stayed unmatched. The DNA for the CDR3 is TGTGCCAGCAGCTTATCCGCGGGACAGGTGAACGAGCAGTACTTC. Translating gives CASSLSAGQVNEQYF.

V usage is TRBV4-1 and J usage is TRBJ1-3; no definite D call. Trimming removed 4 bases at V and 0 bases at J, with 10 bases between. Germline lookup yields CDR1 MGHRA and CDR2 YSYEKL. The CDR3 runs 15 residues. The CDR3 DNA reads as TGCGCCAGCAGCCGTACAATTTACTCTGGAAACACCATATATTTT. Protein: CASSRTIYSGNTIYF.

This chain connects TRBV12-5 to TRBJ2-7; 8 bases fit TRBD1. Germline values: CDR1 LGHNT, CDR2 FRNRAP. V dropped 7 bases and J dropped 0; count of bases not matched to a gene: 11. There are 16 residues in the CDR3. CDR3 sequence: CASAPGQGYPSYEQYF. The CDR3 nucleotides read TGTGCTAGTGCCCCCGGACAGGGATATCCCTCCTACGAGCAGTACTTC.

J is TRBJ1-5 and V is TRBV18; unclear D gene. V lost 1 base, J lost 0 bases, and 4 bases lay in between. The CDR3 runs 14 residues. The V gene's germline CDR1 is KGHSH and CDR2 LQKENI. Here the CDR3 reads CASSPQASNQPQHF. The CDR3 DNA reads TGTGCCAGCTCACCACAGGCTAGCAATCAGCCCCAGCATTTT.

This clone was recorded only once. J is TRBJ2-5 and V is TRBV14, with D unclear. The CDR3 runs to 13 residues. The germline CDR1 and CDR2 sequences are SGHDN and FVKESK. The V end lost 2 bases, the J end lost 3 bases, and 7 bases lay between the germline ends. DNA of the CDR3: TGTGCCAGCAGCCAACCTGGGGAAGAGACCCAGTACTTC. Translation gives CASSQPGEETQYF.

This clone was detected a few times. The V call is TRBV6-5, the J call TRBJ1-1; D may be TRBD1 (5 bases). The germline V and J ends were trimmed by 3 bases and 5 bases, with 13 bases remaining between them. CDR3 size: 14 residues. Per germline, CDR1 MNHEY and CDR2 SVGAGI. The CDR3 nucleotides read TGTGCCAGCAGTTATAGCAGGGCACGGACTGAAGCTTTCTTT. This translates into CASSYSRARTEAFF.

The gene calls are TRBV15 and TRBJ1-6; D is undetermined. V was clipped by 0 bases and J by 3 bases, with 6 bases between them. The CDR3 is made up of 15 amino acids. The germline gives CDR1 LNHNV, CDR2 YYDKDF (reference sequence). CDR3 region: CATSRESDYNSPLHF. In nucleotides, the CDR3 is TGTGCCACCAGCAGAGAGTCCGACTATAATTCACCCCTCCACTTT.

The rearrangement uses TRBV10-3 and TRBJ2-2; 7 bases are a match to TRBD1. Germline lookup yields CDR1 ENHRY and CDR2 SYGVKD. V lost 8 bases and J lost 6; bases outside the gene matches: 12. This CDR3 is built from 15 residues. The CDR3 DNA is TGTGCCATCTCAAAACAGGGGAGCCCTGCCGGGGAGCTGTTTTTT. Its translation is CAISKQGSPAGELFF.